What follows are 4 T cell receptor beta chains derived from one specimen sequenced in a study of radiation and T cells in renal cell carcinoma. Profiled with immunoSEQ multiplex PCR; TCRdb holds only in-frame clones, not every one. The repertoire holds under 150,000 clones, with roughly four fifths as singletons. Documented time point: blood 2 weeks post-SBRT. Treatment: 15 Gy SBRT to primary tumor, nephrectomy 4 weeks later. The specimen comprised blood, sampled from a patient whose treatment included radiotherapy and nephrectomy. These receptor sequences come from an older woman with renal cell carcinoma.

This chain links TRBV7-5 with TRBJ1-5; TRBD1 is taken as the D call from the table, unchecked against the DNA. TRBV7-5 is a recognized pseudogene. This CDR3 has 11 amino acids. The CDR3 nucleotides are TGTGCCAGAAGCCAAGGGGAGCCCCAGCATTTT. Amino acids: CARSQGEPQHF.

This clone occurred once. The chain links TRBV10-2 to TRBJ2-5, with 10 nucleotides matching TRBD2. The J call may be in error: the DNA end matches TRBJ2-7 better. Germline V lookup: CDR1 WSHSY, CDR2 SAAADI. This CDR3 region has 14 residues. CDR3 amino acids: CASTIAGGDYEQYF. For the CDR3, the DNA is TGCGCCAGCACAATAGCGGGAGGCGATTACGAGCAGTACTTC.

This chain uses TRBV5-1 with TRBJ2-3, with D possibly being TRBD2 (6 bases). The V end was cut by 4 bases, the J end by 0 bases, with 18 bases between. The V gene's germline CDR1 is SGHRS and CDR2 YFSETQ. This CDR3 spans 17 amino acids. The CDR3 region has the DNA TGCGCCAGCAGCCCCCTCTTGAGGGCGGGGAGCACAGATACGCAGTATTTT. Protein product: CASSPLLRAGSTDTQYF.

This chain links TRBV19 with TRBJ1-1; D is possibly TRBD1 (5 bases). V lost 1 base, J lost 4 bases, and 10 bases lay in between. This CDR3 spans 14 amino acids. Germline CDR1 is LNHDA and CDR2 is SQIVND (reference sequence). The CDR3 reads CASSIGPGGTEAFF. The DNA for the CDR3 is TGTGCCAGTAGTATAGGACCTGGGGGCACTGAAGCTTTCTTT.